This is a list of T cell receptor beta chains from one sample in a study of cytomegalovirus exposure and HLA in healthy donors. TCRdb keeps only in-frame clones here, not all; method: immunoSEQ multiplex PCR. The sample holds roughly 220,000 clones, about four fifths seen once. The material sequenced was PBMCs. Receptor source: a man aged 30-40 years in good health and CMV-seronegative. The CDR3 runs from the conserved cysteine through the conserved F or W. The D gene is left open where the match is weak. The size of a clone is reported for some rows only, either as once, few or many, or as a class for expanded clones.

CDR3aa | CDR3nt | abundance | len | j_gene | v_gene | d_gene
CASSFDRGFWYEQYF | TGTGCCAGCAGCTTCGACAGGGGGTTTTGGTACGAGCAGTACTTC | NA | 15 | TRBJ2-7 | TRBV5-4 | TRBD1
CASSLVQGLSSNQPQHF | TGTGCCAGCAGCTTAGTCCAGGGGCTTAGTAGCAATCAGCCCCAGCATTTT | NA | 17 | TRBJ1-5 | TRBV7-9 | NA
CASSLNSAGGNYGYTF | TGTGCCAGCAGTTTAAATTCGGCAGGGGGAAACTATGGCTACACCTTC | NA | 16 | TRBJ1-2 | TRBV27 | TRBD1
CASSLWDSNYSNQPQHF | TGTGCCAGCAGTTTATGGGACAGCAACTATAGCAATCAGCCCCAGCATTTT | NA | 17 | TRBJ1-5 | TRBV28 | NA
CASRGSFTDTQYF | TGTGCCAGCAGGGGCAGTTTTACAGATACGCAGTATTTT | NA | 13 | TRBJ2-3 | TRBV6-1 | NA
CASSAEQVSEQYF | TGTGCCAGCAGCGCCGAGCAGGTCAGCGAGCAGTACTTC | NA | 13 | TRBJ2-7 | TRBV9 | NA
CASSAGKAYGYTF | TGTGCCAGCTCCGCGGGGAAAGCTTATGGCTACACCTTC | NA | 13 | TRBJ1-2 | TRBV27 | NA
CASSERRANTEAFF | TGCGCCAGCAGTGAGAGGAGGGCAAACACTGAAGCTTTCTTT | NA | 14 | TRBJ1-1 | TRBV10-2 | NA
CAISPETGQGAGGYTF | TGTGCCATCAGTCCTGAAACCGGGCAGGGGGCGGGAGGCTACACCTTC | NA | 16 | TRBJ1-2 | TRBV10-3 | TRBD1
CASSLWTGNQPQHF | TGTGCCAGCAGTTTATGGACAGGGAATCAGCCCCAGCATTTT | once | 14 | TRBJ1-5 | TRBV28 | TRBD1
CASSYHGSGRETQYF | TGTGCCAGCAGTTACCATGGTAGCGGTAGAGAGACCCAGTACTTC | NA | 15 | TRBJ2-5 | TRBV6-5 | NA
CASSQDPGLNYGYTF | TGTGCCAGCAGCCAAGATCCAGGACTGAACTATGGCTACACCTTC | NA | 15 | TRBJ1-2 | TRBV4-2 | NA
CATGENEYEKLFF | TGTGCCACCGGTGAGAACGAATATGAAAAACTGTTTTTT | NA | 13 | TRBJ1-4 | TRBV15 | NA
CASIPRGSRSSGNTIYF | TGTGCCAGCATCCCGAGGGGGTCCAGGAGCTCTGGAAACACCATATATTTT | NA | 17 | TRBJ1-3 | TRBV2 | NA
CASSEVYTGELFF | TGTGCCAGCAGTGAAGTCTACACCGGGGAGCTGTTTTTT | NA | 13 | TRBJ2-2 | TRBV25-1 | NA
CATSIRGARTDTQYF | TGTGCCACCAGTATACGGGGGGCTCGCACAGATACGCAGTATTTT | NA | 15 | TRBJ2-3 | TRBV19 | NA
CASRPHGQGMGGQYF | TGTGCCAGCAGACCTCATGGACAGGGCATGGGAGGGCAGTACTTC | NA | 15 | TRBJ2-7 | TRBV9 | TRBD1
CASSLTGGINSPLHF | TGTGCCAGCAGCCTCACAGGGGGCATAAATTCACCCCTCCACTTT | NA | 15 | TRBJ1-6 | TRBV7-2 | TRBD1
CASSFSSYNEQFF | TGTGCCAGCAGCTTCAGCTCCTACAATGAGCAGTTCTTC | NA | 13 | TRBJ2-1 | TRBV7-9 | NA
CASSLQARELFF | TGTGCCAGCAGCCTGCAGGCGAGGGAGCTGTTTTTT | NA | 12 | TRBJ2-2 | TRBV5-4 | NA
CASSIGPDRNEQFF | TGTGCCAGCAGCATCGGCCCAGACAGGAATGAGCAGTTCTTC | NA | 14 | TRBJ2-1 | TRBV5-4 | NA
CASSRTGGMTEAFF | TGTGCCAGCAGTCGAACAGGGGGGATGACTGAAGCTTTCTTT | NA | 14 | TRBJ1-1 | TRBV27 | TRBD1
CASRGQGFNQPQHF | TGTGCCAGCAGGGGACAGGGGTTCAATCAGCCCCAGCATTTT | NA | 14 | TRBJ1-5 | TRBV25-1 | TRBD1
CASSQDPAGSYNEQFF | TGTGCCAGCAGCCAAGATCCCGCGGGGAGTTACAATGAGCAGTTCTTC | once | 16 | TRBJ2-1 | TRBV4-2 | NA
CASKRIQGASYNSPLHF | TGTGCCAGCAAAAGAATCCAGGGGGCTTCCTATAATTCACCCCTCCACTTT | once | 17 | TRBJ1-6 | TRBV2 | TRBD1
CSVAGGLDEQFF | TGCAGCGTTGCGGGGGGGCTCGATGAGCAGTTCTTC | NA | 12 | TRBJ2-1 | TRBV29-1 | TRBD2
CASSLRTGVAKNIQYF | TGTGCCAGCAGCCTAAGGACAGGAGTAGCCAAAAACATTCAGTACTTC | few | 16 | TRBJ2-4 | TRBV5-6 | TRBD1
CASSILEGSGNQPQHF | TGTGCCAGTAGTATATTAGAGGGATCGGGCAATCAGCCCCAGCATTTT | NA | 16 | TRBJ1-5 | TRBV19 | NA
CASSFIVVDSGLNTGELFF | TGTGCCAGCAGTTTTATTGTGGTAGATAGCGGGCTTAACACCGGGGAGCTGTTTTTT | NA | 19 | TRBJ2-2 | TRBV28 | TRBD2
CASSAGLAGTGELFF | TGTGCCAGCAGCGCGGGACTAGCGGGCACCGGGGAGCTGTTTTTT | NA | 15 | TRBJ2-2 | TRBV9 | TRBD2
CASSSKTGDYGYTF | TGTGCCAGCAGCTCGAAGACAGGCGATTATGGCTACACCTTC | NA | 14 | TRBJ1-2 | TRBV5-6 | NA
CATRGVYDEQYF | TGTGCCACCCGAGGCGTCTACGACGAGCAGTACTTC | NA | 12 | TRBJ2-7 | TRBV27 | NA
CASSIRTSTDTQYF | TGTGCCAGCTCTATACGTACTAGCACAGATACGCAGTATTTT | NA | 14 | TRBJ2-3 | TRBV27 | NA
CASFWRIPNTGELFF | TGTGCCAGCTTTTGGAGGATTCCGAACACCGGGGAGCTGTTTTTT | NA | 15 | TRBJ2-2 | TRBV6-1 | NA
CASSLDSYNSPLHF | TGCGCCAGCAGCCTCGACAGCTATAATTCACCCCTCCACTTT | NA | 14 | TRBJ1-6 | TRBV5-1 | NA
CASSLVAISGNTIYF | TGTGCCAGCAGCTTAGTAGCGATCTCTGGAAACACCATATATTTT | NA | 15 | TRBJ1-3 | TRBV7-2 | NA
CASSLNTLGYNSPLHF | TGTGCCAGCAGCTTAAATACGCTCGGTTATAATTCACCCCTCCACTTT | NA | 16 | TRBJ1-6 | TRBV7-9 | NA
CASSSPTGQNYGYTF | TGTGCCAGCAGCTCACCTACGGGACAGAACTATGGCTACACCTTC | NA | 15 | TRBJ1-2 | TRBV2 | TRBD1
CASSLPGNTQYF | TGTGCCAGCAGCTTACCGGGGAATACGCAGTATTTT | NA | 12 | TRBJ2-3 | TRBV7-6 | NA
CASSLGRSSYGYTF | TGTGCCAGCAGCTTGGGCCGGAGTAGCTATGGCTACACCTTC | once | 14 | TRBJ1-2 | TRBV5-6 | NA
CASRSKGQTTGELFF | TGCGCCAGCCGCTCGAAGGGACAGACGACCGGGGAGCTGTTTTTT | NA | 15 | TRBJ2-2 | TRBV5-1 | TRBD1
CATRAGSSYNEQFF | TGTGCCACCCGAGCGGGGAGCTCCTACAATGAGCAGTTCTTC | NA | 14 | TRBJ2-1 | TRBV28 | TRBD2
CASSPPGASVLTF | TGTGCCAGCAGCCCCCCTGGGGCCAGCGTCCTGACTTTC | NA | 13 | TRBJ2-6 | TRBV6-6 | NA
CASSRYLSGGASCGEQYF | TGTGCCAGCAGCCGATACCTTAGCGGGGGGGCCTCCTGTGGCGAGCAGTACTTC | NA | 18 | TRBJ2-7 | TRBV7-2 | TRBD2
CASSISGGLSPLHF | TGTGCCAGTAGTATCTCTGGGGGCTTGAGTCCCCTCCACTTT | NA | 14 | TRBJ1-6 | TRBV19 | NA
CASSQTVNTGELFF | TGTGCCAGCAGTCAAACAGTGAACACCGGGGAGCTGTTTTTT | NA | 14 | TRBJ2-2 | TRBV27 | NA
CASSFSPVGGEKLFF | TGTGCCAGCAGTTTCTCCCCAGTGGGGGGTGAAAAACTGTTTTTT | NA | 15 | TRBJ1-4 | TRBV28 | NA
CASSRQGHATNEKLFF | TGTGCCAGCAGCCGACAGGGCCACGCAACTAATGAAAAACTGTTTTTT | NA | 16 | TRBJ1-4 | TRBV5-6 | TRBD1
CASSPYEGSLSNEQFF | TGTGCCAGCAGCCCGTACGAAGGGAGTCTAAGCAATGAGCAGTTCTTC | once | 16 | TRBJ2-1 | TRBV11-3 | NA
CASQPWDLGLLVSETQYF | TGTGCCAGCCAACCTTGGGACTTGGGACTATTGGTGTCGGAGACCCAGTACTTC | NA | 18 | TRBJ2-5 | TRBV7-6 | TRBD2
CASSSSGGAYEQYF | TGTGCCAGCAGCTCTAGCGGGGGGGCCTACGAGCAGTACTTC | NA | 14 | TRBJ2-7 | TRBV7-9 | TRBD2
CASSQGDGGTDTQYF | TGTGCCAGCAGCCAGGGGGATGGTGGCACAGATACGCAGTATTTT | NA | 15 | TRBJ2-3 | TRBV9 | TRBD1
CASSLVGAQGGYTF | TGTGCCAGCAGCTTAGTCGGGGCCCAGGGGGGCTACACCTTC | once | 14 | TRBJ1-2 | TRBV11-2 | NA
CASTRDRGANYGYTF | TGTGCCAGCACCCGGGACAGGGGAGCCAACTATGGCTACACCTTC | NA | 15 | TRBJ1-2 | TRBV6-5 | TRBD1
CASSSRVGDTEAFF | TGCGCCAGCAGCTCGAGAGTGGGAGACACTGAAGCTTTCTTT | NA | 14 | TRBJ1-1 | TRBV5-1 | NA
CASQAVNTEAFF | TGTGCCAGCCAGGCAGTGAACACTGAAGCTTTCTTT | NA | 12 | TRBJ1-1 | TRBV2 | NA
CASNPGLRRSQPQHF | TGTGCCAGCAATCCGGGCCTCAGGAGGAGTCAGCCCCAGCATTTT | NA | 15 | TRBJ1-5 | TRBV28 | NA